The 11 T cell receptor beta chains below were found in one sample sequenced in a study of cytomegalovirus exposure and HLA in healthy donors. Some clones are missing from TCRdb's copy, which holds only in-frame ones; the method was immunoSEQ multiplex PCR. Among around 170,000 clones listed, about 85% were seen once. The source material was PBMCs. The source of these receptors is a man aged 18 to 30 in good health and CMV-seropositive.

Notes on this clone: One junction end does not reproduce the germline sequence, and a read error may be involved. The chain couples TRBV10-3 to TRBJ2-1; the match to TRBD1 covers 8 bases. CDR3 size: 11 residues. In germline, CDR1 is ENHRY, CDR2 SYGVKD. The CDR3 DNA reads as TGTGCCATCAGGGGGGACAGGACGGTGATCTTC. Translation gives CAIRGDRTVIF.

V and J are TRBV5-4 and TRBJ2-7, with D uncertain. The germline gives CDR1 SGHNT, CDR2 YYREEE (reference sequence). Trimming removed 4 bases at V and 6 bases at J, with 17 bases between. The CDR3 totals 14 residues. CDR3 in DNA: TGTGCCAGCAGCCGTGACGCCGACAAAGGCGAGCAGTACTTC. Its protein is CASSRDADKGEQYF.

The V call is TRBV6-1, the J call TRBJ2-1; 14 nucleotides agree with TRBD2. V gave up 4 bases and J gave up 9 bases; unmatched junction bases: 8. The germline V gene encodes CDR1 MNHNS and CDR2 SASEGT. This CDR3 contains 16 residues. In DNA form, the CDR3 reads TGTGCCAGCAGTGGGAGACTAGCGGGAGGGCACAGTGAGCAGTTCTTC. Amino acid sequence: CASSGRLAGGHSEQFF.

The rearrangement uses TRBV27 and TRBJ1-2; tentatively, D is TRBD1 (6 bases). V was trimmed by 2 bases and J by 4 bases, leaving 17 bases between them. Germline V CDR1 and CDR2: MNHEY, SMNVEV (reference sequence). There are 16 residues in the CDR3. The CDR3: CASSLLGGGRSYGYTF. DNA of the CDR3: TGTGCCAGCAGTTTACTCGGGGGGGGGCGAAGCTATGGCTACACCTTC.

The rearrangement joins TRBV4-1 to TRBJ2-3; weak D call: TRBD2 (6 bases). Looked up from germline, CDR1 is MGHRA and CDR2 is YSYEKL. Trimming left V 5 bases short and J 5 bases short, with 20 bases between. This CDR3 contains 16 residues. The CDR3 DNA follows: TGCGCCAGCAGCTCAAGACGCGGGGAATGGGGAGATACGCAGTATTTT. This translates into CASSSRRGEWGDTQYF.

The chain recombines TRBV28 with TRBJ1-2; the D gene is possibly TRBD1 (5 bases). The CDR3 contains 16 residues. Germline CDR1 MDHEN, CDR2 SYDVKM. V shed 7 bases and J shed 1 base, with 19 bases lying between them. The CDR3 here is CASISERGAVNYGYTF. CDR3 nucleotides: TGTGCCAGCATTAGTGAAAGGGGCGCAGTTAACTATGGCTACACCTTC.

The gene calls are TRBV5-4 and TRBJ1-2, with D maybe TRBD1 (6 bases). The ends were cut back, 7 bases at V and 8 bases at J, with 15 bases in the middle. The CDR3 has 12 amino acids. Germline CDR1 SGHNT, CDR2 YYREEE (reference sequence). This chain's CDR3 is CASRTEGIGYTF. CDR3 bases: TGTGCCAGCCGGACAGAAGGAATCGGCTACACCTTC.

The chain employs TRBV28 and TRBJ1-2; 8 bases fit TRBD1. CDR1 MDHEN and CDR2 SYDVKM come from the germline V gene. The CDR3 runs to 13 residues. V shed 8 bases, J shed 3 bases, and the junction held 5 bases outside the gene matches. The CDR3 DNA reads TGTGCCAGCGAGACAGGGGATTACTATGGCTACACCTTC. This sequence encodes CASETGDYYGYTF.

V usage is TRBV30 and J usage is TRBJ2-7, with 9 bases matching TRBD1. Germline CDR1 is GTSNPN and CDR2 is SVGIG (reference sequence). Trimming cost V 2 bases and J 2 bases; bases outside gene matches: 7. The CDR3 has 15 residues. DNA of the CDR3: TGTGCCTGGAGTACCCCGGGACAGGGCCCCTACGAGCAGTACTTC. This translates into CAWSTPGQGPYEQYF.

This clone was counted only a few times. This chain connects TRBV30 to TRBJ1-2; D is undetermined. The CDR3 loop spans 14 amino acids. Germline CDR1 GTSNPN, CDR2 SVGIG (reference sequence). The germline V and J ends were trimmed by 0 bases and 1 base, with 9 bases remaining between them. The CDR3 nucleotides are TGTGCCTGGAGTGTACCGGGGAATAACTATGGCTACACCTTC. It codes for CAWSVPGNNYGYTF.

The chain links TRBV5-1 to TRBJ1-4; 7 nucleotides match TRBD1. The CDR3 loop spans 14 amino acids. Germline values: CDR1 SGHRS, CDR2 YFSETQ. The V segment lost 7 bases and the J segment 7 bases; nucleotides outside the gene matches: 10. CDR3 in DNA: TGCGCCAGCCCTAGGGGCAGGGGGAGTGAAAAACTGTTTTTT. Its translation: CASPRGRGSEKLFF.